This TCR beta chain was documented in a study of glioma-infiltrating T cells after dendritic cell vaccination. Study background: Monocyte-derived dendritic cells, cultured approximately 7 days with IL-4 and GM-CSF, were pulsed with autologous tumor lysate. Study findings and constraints: The cohort had few patients with full blood and tumor sets.

The V end lost 5 bases, the J end lost 0 bases, and 17 bases lay between the germline ends. There are 16 residues in the CDR3. CDR1 is GTSNPN and CDR2 is SVGIG in the germline V gene (reference sequence). Isocitrate dehydrogenase mutation was absent in all glioblastoma patients. Input was 1.5 to 2.5 ug genomic DNA, or all available if less. The method was immunoSEQ multiplex PCR; TCRdb's version includes in-frame clones alone and lacks a portion of them. The profile shows roughly 100,000 clones, roughly 79% of them singletons. This clone was picked up one time. The antigen remains undetermined. The V gene is TRBV30, the J gene TRBJ1-3, with unresolved D. Source: blood, taken before dendritic cell vaccination. This clonotype was obtained from a human donor with glioblastoma. The CDR3 nucleotides read TGTGCCTGGGAACACGGAGGGAGCCTCTCTGGAAACACCATATATTTT. This sequence encodes CAWEHGGSLSGNTIYF.